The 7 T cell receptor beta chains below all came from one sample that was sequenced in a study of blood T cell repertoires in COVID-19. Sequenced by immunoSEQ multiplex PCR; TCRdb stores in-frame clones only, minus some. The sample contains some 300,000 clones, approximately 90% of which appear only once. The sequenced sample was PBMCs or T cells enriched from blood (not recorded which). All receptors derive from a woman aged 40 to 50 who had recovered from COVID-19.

The CDR3 region has the DNA TGTGCCAGCAGGGGGGACAGGGCTGAAGCTTTCTTT. Its translation: CASRGDRAEAFF. The V gene is TRBV2, the J gene TRBJ1-1; 9 bases line up with TRBD1. From germline, CDR1 is SNHLY and CDR2 FYNNEI. The trim removed 6 bases at V and 6 bases at J, leaving 2 bases unmatched. CDR3 size: 12 residues. Full variable domain (remainder filled in from reference TRBV2 and TRBJ1-1): EPEVTQTPSHQVTQMGQEVILRCVPISNHLYFYWYRQILGQKVEFLVSFYNNEISEKSEIFDDQFSVERPDGSNFTLKIRSTKLEDSAMYFCASRGDRAEAFFGQGTRLTVV.

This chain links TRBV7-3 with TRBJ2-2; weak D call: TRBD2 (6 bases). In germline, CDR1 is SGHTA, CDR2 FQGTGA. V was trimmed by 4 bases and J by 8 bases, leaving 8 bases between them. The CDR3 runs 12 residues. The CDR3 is CASSSGLGELFF. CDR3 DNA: TGTGCCAGCAGCTCCGGACTAGGGGAGCTGTTTTTT.

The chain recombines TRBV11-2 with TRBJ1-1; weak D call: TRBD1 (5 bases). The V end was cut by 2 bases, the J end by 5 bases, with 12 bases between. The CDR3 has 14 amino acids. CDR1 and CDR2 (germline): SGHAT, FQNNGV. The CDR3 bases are TGTGCCAGCAGCTTACGGGGGTCTATTACTGAAGCTTTCTTT. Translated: CASSLRGSITEAFF.

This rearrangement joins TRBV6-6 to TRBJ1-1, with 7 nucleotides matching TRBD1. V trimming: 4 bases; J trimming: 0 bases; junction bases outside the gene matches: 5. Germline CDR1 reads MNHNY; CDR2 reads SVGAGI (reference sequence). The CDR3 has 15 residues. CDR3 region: CASSFRTGVNTEAFF. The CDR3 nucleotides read TGTGCCAGCAGTTTCCGGACAGGAGTGAACACTGAAGCTTTCTTT.

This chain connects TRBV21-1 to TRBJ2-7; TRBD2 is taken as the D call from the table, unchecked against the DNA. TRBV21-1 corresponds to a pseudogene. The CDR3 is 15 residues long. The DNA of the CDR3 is TGTGCCAGCAGCAAAGAAAAGGCGGGAGGGGGGCAGCAGTACTTC. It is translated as CASSKEKAGGGQQYF.

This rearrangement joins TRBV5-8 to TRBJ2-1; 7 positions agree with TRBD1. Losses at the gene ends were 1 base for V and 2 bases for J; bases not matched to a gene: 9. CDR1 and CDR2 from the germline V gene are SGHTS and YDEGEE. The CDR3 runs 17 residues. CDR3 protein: CASSLSSRQGPYNEQFF. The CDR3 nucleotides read TGTGCCAGCAGCTTGTCTAGTCGACAGGGCCCCTACAATGAGCAGTTCTTC.

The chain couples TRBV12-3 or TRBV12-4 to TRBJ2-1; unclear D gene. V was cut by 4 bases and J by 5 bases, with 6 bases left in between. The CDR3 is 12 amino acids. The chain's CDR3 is CASSSQDNEQFF. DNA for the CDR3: TGTGCCAGCAGTTCGCAGGACAATGAGCAGTTCTTC.